This T cell receptor (beta chain) was recorded in a study of post-analysis software for immune sequencing data. Study results and limitations: TRBV5-6, TRBV5-1 and TRBV20-1 were among 4 or 5 TRBV segments more frequent in patients than controls.

Note on this clonotype: The target antigen is unknown.

The V and J ends lost 3 bases and 5 bases, in that order; junction bases with no gene match: 5. From germline, CDR1 is SGHRS and CDR2 YFSETQ. The CDR3 has 14 residues. Unique molecular identifiers were built into the TCR beta cDNA libraries. TCRdb used MiXCR to reprocess the PCR reads, holding one entry per CDR3 protein. The table lists a few hundred thousand distinct CDR3 sequences, less than 40% of them singletons. The chain combines TRBV5-1 with TRBJ2-3, with TRBD1 matching 8 bases. The receptor comes from a girl aged 2 to 10 with multiple sclerosis. The specimen sequenced was blood. The CDR3 DNA sequence: TGCGCCAGCAGCTCCCAGGGGGCTGGAGATACGCAGTATTTT. Translation gives CASSSQGAGDTQYF.